The 2 T cell receptor beta chains below come from one sample, sequenced in a study of blood T cell repertoires in COVID-19. Data came from immunoSEQ multiplex PCR; TCRdb stores just in-frame clones and leaves some out. The sample yields about 180,000 clones, about 80% seen once. Source material: peripheral blood. These TCRs come from a human donor in a cohort sampled during active COVID-19.

V gene TRBV20-1 combines with J gene TRBJ2-7; D unclear. Germline V lookup: CDR1 DFQATT, CDR2 SNEGSKA (reference sequence). CDR3 size: 8 residues. DNA of the CDR3: TGCAGATCTTACGAGCAGTACTTC. It codes for CRSYEQYF.

The gene calls are TRBV13 and TRBJ2-1, with TRBD1 matching 7 bases. This CDR3 contains 15 residues. Trimming cost V 3 bases and J 3 bases; bases outside gene matches: 5. Looked up from germline, CDR1 is PRHDT and CDR2 is FYEKMQ (reference sequence). CDR3 in amino acids: CASSFGQGVYNEQFF. In DNA, the CDR3 is TGTGCCAGCAGCTTCGGGCAGGGGGTCTACAATGAGCAGTTCTTC. The whole variable domain, remainder taken from reference TRBV13 and TRBJ2-1, is AAGVIQSPRHLIKEKRETATLKCYPIPRHDTVYWYQQGPGQDPQFLISFYEKMQSDKGSIPDRFSAQQFSDYHSELNMSSLELGDSALYFCASSFGQGVYNEQFFGPGTRLTVL.